This T cell receptor beta chain was recovered during a study of response to subunit inactivated influenza vaccine. General observations from the study: It was the authors' suggestion that each seasonal influenza vaccination recruits few new T cells.

MiXCR, applied by TCRdb to the RT-PCR reads, yields one record per CDR3 protein. The sample carries about 540,000 distinct CDR3 sequences, 12% to 15% recorded once. About this clonotype itself: Its target is unknown.

The CDR3 extends over 14 amino acids. V was cut by 1 base and J by 6 bases, with 13 bases left in between. Looked up from germline, CDR1 is MGHRA and CDR2 is YSYEKL. The input for sequencing was PBMCs from blood, taken 11 to 12 days after vaccination. This sequence joins TRBV4-1 and TRBJ2-7; D is unclear. This TCR was recovered from a man aged 45-60 years who received an inactivated influenza vaccine. The CDR3 DNA follows: TGCGCCAGCAGCCAAGCTTTTGGGTTTGGCGAGCAGTACTTC. Protein: CASSQAFGFGEQYF.